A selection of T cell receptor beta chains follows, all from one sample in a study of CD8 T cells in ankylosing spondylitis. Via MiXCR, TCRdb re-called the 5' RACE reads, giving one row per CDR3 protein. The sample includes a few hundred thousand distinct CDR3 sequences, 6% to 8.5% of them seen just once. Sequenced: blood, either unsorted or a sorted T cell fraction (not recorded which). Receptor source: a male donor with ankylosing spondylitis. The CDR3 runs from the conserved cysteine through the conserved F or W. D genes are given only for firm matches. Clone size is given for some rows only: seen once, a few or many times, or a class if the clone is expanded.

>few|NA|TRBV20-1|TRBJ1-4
CSARDRSGGEKLFF
TGCAGTGCTAGAGATCGGTCAGGCGGGGAAAAACTGTTTTTT
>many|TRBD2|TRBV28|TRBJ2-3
CASSVAGTSTDTQYF
TGTGCCAGCAGTGTAGCGGGTACTAGCACAGATACGCAGTATTTT
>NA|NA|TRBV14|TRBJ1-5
CASSRRFNQPQHF
TGTGCCAGCAGCCGACGGTTCAATCAGCCCCAGCATTTT
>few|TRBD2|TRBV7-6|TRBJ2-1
CASSLGREGQDNEQFF
TGTGCCAGCAGCTTAGGCAGGGAGGGCCAGGACAATGAGCAGTTCTTC
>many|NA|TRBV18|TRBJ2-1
CASSPDRLLNPYNEQFF
TGTGCCAGCTCACCAGATAGATTGCTTAACCCCTACAATGAGCAGTTCTTC
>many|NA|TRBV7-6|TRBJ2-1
CASSFRSGPSSYNEQFF
TGTGCCAGCAGCTTTCGATCGGGACCTAGCTCCTACAATGAGCAGTTCTTC
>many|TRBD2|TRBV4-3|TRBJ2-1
CASSQLASGYNEQFF
TGCGCCAGCAGCCAACTTGCTAGCGGGTACAATGAGCAGTTCTTC
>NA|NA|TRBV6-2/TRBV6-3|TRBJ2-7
CASSYPDRDSYEQYF
TGTGCCAGCAGTTATCCTGACAGAGACTCCTACGAGCAGTACTTC
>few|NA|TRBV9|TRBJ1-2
CASSPQGRLVGYTF
TGTGCCAGCAGCCCACAGGGCCGATTGGTTGGCTACACCTTC
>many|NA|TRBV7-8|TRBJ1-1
CASSLGPIGSGTEAFF
TGTGCCAGCAGCTTAGGTCCGATAGGGTCGGGCACTGAAGCTTTCTTT
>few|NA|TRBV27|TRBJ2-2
CASSYLSTAGATGELFF
TGTGCCAGCAGTTACCTCTCCACCGCGGGGGCAACCGGGGAGCTGTTTTTT
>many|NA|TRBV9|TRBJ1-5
CASSVAGNQPQHF
TGTGCCAGCAGCGTAGCTGGCAATCAGCCCCAGCATTTT
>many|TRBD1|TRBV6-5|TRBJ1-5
CASSYSGQGSRDQPQHF
TGTGCCAGCAGTTACTCCGGACAGGGGAGTCGGGATCAGCCCCAGCATTTT
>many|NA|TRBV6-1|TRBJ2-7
CASSPGLVRRGEQYF
TGTGCCAGCAGCCCAGGTCTCGTTCGAAGGGGGGAGCAGTACTTC
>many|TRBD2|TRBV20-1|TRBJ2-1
CSTFPGTSGSNEQFF
TGCAGTACGTTTCCCGGGACTAGCGGGAGCAATGAGCAGTTCTTC
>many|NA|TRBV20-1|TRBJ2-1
CSANKYNEQFF
TGCAGTGCTAATAAATACAATGAGCAGTTCTTC
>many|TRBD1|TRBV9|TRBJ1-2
CASSVGDRAYGYTF
TGTGCCAGCAGCGTAGGGGACAGAGCCTATGGCTACACCTTC
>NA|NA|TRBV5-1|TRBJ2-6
CASSLGPAGSGANVLTF
TGCGCCAGCAGCCTGGGACCCGCGGGCTCTGGGGCCAACGTCCTGACTTTC
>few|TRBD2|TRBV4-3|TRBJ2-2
CASSQDLRLARTGELFF
TGCGCCAGCAGCCAAGATTTGAGACTAGCGAGAACCGGGGAGCTGTTTTTT
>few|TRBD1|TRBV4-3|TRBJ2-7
CASSQGTGSLYEQYF
TGCGCCAGCAGCCAAGGGACAGGGAGTCTCTACGAGCAGTACTTC
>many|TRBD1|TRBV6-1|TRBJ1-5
CASSDRVDQPQHF
TGTGCCAGCAGCGACAGGGTGGATCAGCCCCAGCATTTT
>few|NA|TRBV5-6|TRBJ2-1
CASVRQSSYNEQFF
TGTGCCAGCGTAAGACAGAGCTCCTACAATGAGCAGTTCTTC
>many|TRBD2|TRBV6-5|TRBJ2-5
CASSYSQTSGSPGETQYF
TGTGCCAGCAGTTACTCTCAGACTAGCGGGAGCCCCGGGGAGACCCAGTACTTC
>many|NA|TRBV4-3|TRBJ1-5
CASSQERGNQPQHF
TGCGCCAGCAGCCAAGAACGGGGAAATCAGCCCCAGCATTTT
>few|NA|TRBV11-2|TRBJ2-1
CASSLGPVVNEQFF
TGTGCCAGCAGCTTAGGGCCCGTGGTCAATGAGCAGTTCTTC
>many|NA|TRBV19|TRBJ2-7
CASSIRDGSYEQYF
TGTGCCAGTAGTATCCGGGACGGTTCCTACGAGCAGTACTTC
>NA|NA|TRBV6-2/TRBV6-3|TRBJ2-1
CASETGNEQFF
TGTGCCAGCGAAACGGGGAATGAGCAGTTCTTC
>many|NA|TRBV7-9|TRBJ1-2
CASSLGGLGYGYTF
TGTGCCAGCAGCTTGGGGGGGCTCGGCTATGGCTACACCTTC
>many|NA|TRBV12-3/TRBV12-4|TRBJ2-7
CASSFGGAAYEQYF
TGTGCCAGCAGTTTTGGGGGTGCTGCCTACGAGCAGTACTTC
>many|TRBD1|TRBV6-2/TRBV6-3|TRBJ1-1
CASSWDRGSLRGVDTEAFF
TGTGCCAGCAGTTGGGACAGGGGTAGTTTGAGAGGGGTGGACACTGAAGCTTTCTTT
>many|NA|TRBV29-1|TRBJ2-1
CSVDDRSSYNEQFF
TGCAGCGTTGATGACAGGAGCTCCTACAATGAGCAGTTCTTC
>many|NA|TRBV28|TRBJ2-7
CASSLGGGRSSYEQYF
TGTGCCAGCAGTTTGGGGGGGGGCCGAAGCTCCTACGAGCAGTACTTC
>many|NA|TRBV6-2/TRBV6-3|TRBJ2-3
CASTYFPGPDTQYF
TGTGCCAGCACCTACTTCCCGGGGCCAGATACGCAGTATTTT
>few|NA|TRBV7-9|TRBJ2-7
CASSLDISYEQYF
TGTGCCAGCAGCCTTGACATCTCCTACGAGCAGTACTTC
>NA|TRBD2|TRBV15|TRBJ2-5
CATSMGTSEQETQYF
TGTGCCACCAGCATGGGGACTAGCGAGCAAGAGACCCAGTACTTC
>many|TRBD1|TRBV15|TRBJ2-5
CATSSDLGQVPQETQYF
TGTGCCACCAGCAGTGACCTTGGACAGGTACCCCAAGAGACCCAGTACTTC
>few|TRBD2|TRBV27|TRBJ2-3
CASSWGLAGPLTRTDTQYF
TGTGCCAGCAGTTGGGGACTAGCGGGCCCCTTAACGCGCACAGATACGCAGTATTTT
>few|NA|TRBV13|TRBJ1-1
CASSSLHGRSTEAFF
TGTGCCAGCAGCTCCCTACACGGGAGGAGCACTGAAGCTTTCTTT
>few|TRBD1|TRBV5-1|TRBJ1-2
CASSPGTGDLYGYTF
TGCGCCAGCAGCCCAGGGACAGGGGATTTATATGGCTACACCTTC